Below, 30 T cell receptor beta chains from the same sample are listed, as sequenced in a study of T cell repertoires in cytomegalovirus infection. In TCRdb, the reads were re-called with MiXCR into one record per CDR3 protein. The sample lists about 530,000 distinct CDR3 sequences, around 27% occurring once. Sequenced sample: PBMCs. The source is a human donor in good health (CMV status not recorded). Some clones in this sample may be carry-over from other donors' samples.

This clonotype has a handful of counts. The rearrangement uses TRBV11-2 and TRBJ2-1; D remains ambiguous. The CDR3 consists of 11 residues. V shed 6 bases and J shed 9 bases, with 9 bases lying between them. Germline CDR1 SGHAT, CDR2 FQNNGV. The CDR3 region is CASREAVEQFF. The CDR3, as DNA: TGTGCCAGCAGGGAAGCTGTTGAGCAGTTCTTC.

The chain's CDR3 is CASSLEEGTQYF. DNA for the CDR3: TGTGCCAGCAGCTTAGAGGAGGGCACGCAGTATTTT. V gene TRBV7-9 combines with J gene TRBJ2-3; possible D gene TRBD2, 6 bases. Germline assignment: CDR1 SEHNR and CDR2 FQNEAQ (reference sequence). Trimming pared 1 base from V and 9 bases from J, leaving 8 bases between. The CDR3 has 12 amino acids.

This clonotype was seen a handful of times. J is TRBJ2-3 and V is TRBV28; D is ambiguous. The germline V gene encodes CDR1 MDHEN and CDR2 SYDVKM. V gave up 1 base and J gave up 10 bases, with 18 bases separating them. The CDR3 has 15 amino acids. The CDR3 here is CASSLSGVRFKAQYF. CDR3 DNA sequence: TGTGCCAGCAGTTTATCAGGAGTCCGCTTCAAGGCGCAGTATTTT.

This clonotype turned up a few times. The V and J genes are TRBV7-2 and TRBJ2-5; a possible D gene is TRBD2 (5 bases). The CDR3 sequence is 11 residues long. V gave up 8 bases and J gave up 7 bases, with 11 bases separating them. CDR1 SGHTA and CDR2 FQGNSA come from the germline V gene. The CDR3 sequence: CASGLEGTQYF. CDR3 nucleotides: TGTGCCAGCGGGCTCGAGGGGACCCAGTACTTC.

J is TRBJ1-3 and V is TRBV20-1, with D possibly matching TRBD1 (5 bases). The CDR3 has 14 residues. CDR1 and CDR2 from the germline V gene are DFQATT and SNEGSKA (reference sequence). V was trimmed by 2 bases and J by 0 bases, leaving 8 bases between them. CDR3 nucleotide sequence: TGCAGTGCTAGAAGAGGGGACTCTGGAAACACCATATATTTT. Amino acid sequence: CSARRGDSGNTIYF.

V usage is TRBV5-6 and J usage is TRBJ2-1; no firm D call. The CDR3 is 15 residues long. Germline V CDR1 and CDR2: SGHDT, YYEEEE. With 2 bases removed from V and 4 bases from J, the gap between germline ends came to 13 bases. The CDR3: CASSLWLNPYNEQFF. The CDR3 bases are TGTGCCAGCAGCTTATGGCTTAACCCGTACAATGAGCAGTTCTTC.

The chain has TRBV27 and TRBJ1-6; D is uncertain. The CDR3 has 12 residues. Germline V CDR1 and CDR2: MNHEY, SMNVEV (reference sequence). V was shortened by 7 bases and J by 11 bases, with 12 bases between the two germline ends. CDR3 sequence reads: CASMSVAPPLHF. DNA of the CDR3: TGTGCCAGCATGAGTGTAGCCCCACCCCTCCACTTT.

A few counts support this clonotype. The J gene is TRBJ1-4, the V gene TRBV30, with D possibly matching TRBD1 (5 bases). CDR1 GTSNPN and CDR2 SVGIG come from the germline V gene (reference sequence). The CDR3 length is 17 residues. Trimming cost V 0 bases and J 3 bases, with 17 bases left between them. CDR3 protein: CAWSVLRGAQSNEKLFF. In DNA form, the CDR3 reads TGTGCCTGGAGTGTACTTCGGGGCGCTCAGTCTAATGAAAAACTGTTTTTT.

This clonotype occurred many times. The chain has TRBV7-2 and TRBJ2-1; D remains ambiguous. Per the germline V gene, CDR1 is SGHTA and CDR2 is FQGNSA. The CDR3 contains 13 residues. Trimming left V 1 base short and J 10 bases short, with 11 bases between. The CDR3 is CASSLGELREQFF. The DNA for the CDR3 is TGTGCCAGCAGCTTAGGGGAACTCCGAGAGCAGTTCTTC.

This clonotype was detected a few times. V gene TRBV7-6 combines with J gene TRBJ2-3; D call uncertain. CDR3 length equals 16 residues. Germline V CDR1 and CDR2: SGHVS, FNYEAQ. V was pared by 5 bases and J by 1 base, with 16 bases between. The DNA of the CDR3 is TGTGCCAGCAGCCCAAGATTGGCGCGCCGCACAGATACGCAGTATTTT. Protein sequence: CASSPRLARRTDTQYF.

The rearrangement joins TRBV19 to TRBJ1-2; possible D gene TRBD1, 6 bases. This CDR3 is 15 amino acids long. CDR1 and CDR2 from the germline V gene are LNHDA and SQIVND (reference sequence). The ends were cut back, 3 bases at V and 0 bases at J, with 11 bases in the middle. CDR3: CASSIWGAANYGYTF. As DNA, the CDR3 is TGTGCCAGTAGTATTTGGGGGGCCGCTAACTATGGCTACACCTTC.

The genes are TRBV29-1 and TRBJ2-3; 10 nucleotides match TRBD2. CDR1 is SQVTM and CDR2 is ANQGSEA in the germline V gene. This CDR3 spans 16 amino acids. J lost 0 bases, V lost 6 bases, and 9 bases had no gene match. CDR3 in DNA: TGCAGCGTACCCGGGACTAGCGTTTCTAGCACAGATACGCAGTATTTT. Translated: CSVPGTSVSSTDTQYF.

V is TRBV20-1 and J is TRBJ1-1, with D possibly being TRBD1 (6 bases). V lost 0 bases, J lost 2 bases, and 10 bases lay in between. The CDR3 is made up of 14 amino acids. Germline CDR1 is DFQATT and CDR2 is SNEGSKA (reference sequence). CDR3 DNA sequence: TGCAGTGCTAGAGATCGGACAGATAACACTGAAGCTTTCTTT. The encoded protein is CSARDRTDNTEAFF.

This clonotype was found a few times. The chain employs TRBV7-2 and TRBJ2-7, with 9 bases identical to TRBD2. Looked up from germline, CDR1 is SGHTA and CDR2 is FQGNSA. The CDR3 extends over 15 amino acids. The J segment lost 0 bases and the V segment lost 6 bases, leaving 6 bases of the junction unmatched. The CDR3, as DNA: TGTGCCAGCAGGCCTAGCGGGGCGATCTCCTACGAGCAGTACTTC. It codes for CASRPSGAISYEQYF.

This clonotype showed up many times. The genes are TRBV6-2 or TRBV6-3 and TRBJ2-2; D may match TRBD1 or TRBD2 (5 bases each). Trimming removed 6 bases at V and 6 bases at J, with 8 bases between. CDR3 length: 12 residues. CDR1 and CDR2 (germline): MNHEY, SVGEGT. DNA for the CDR3: TGTGCCAGCAGACTGGGGGCCGGGGAGCTGTTTTTT. Translating it yields CASRLGAGELFF.

Concerning this clonotype: Germline is not matched at one junction end, which may reflect a read error. The chain combines TRBV19 with TRBJ2-2; possible D gene TRBD1, 6 bases. The germline V gene has CDR1 LNHDA and CDR2 SQIVND (reference sequence). This CDR3 has 21 amino acids. The CDR3 here is CASSTTIFLSPQQGNTGELFF. The CDR3 region has the DNA TGTGCCAGCAGTACGACGATATTCCTCTCCCCGCAACAGGGGAACACCGGGGAGCTGTTTTTT.

A note on this clonotype: A read error may account for a junction end that differs from germline. The genes are TRBV7-3 and TRBJ1-2; D might be TRBD1 (6 bases). The length of the CDR3 is 14 residues. Germline V CDR1 and CDR2: SGHTA, FQGTGA. As DNA, the CDR3 is TGTGCCAGCAGCTTAACAGGCATCGGCACAGGGATAAACTTC. Its protein product is CASSLTGIGTGINF.

This clonotype turned up a few times. This chain connects TRBV20-1 to TRBJ2-3; weak D call: TRBD2 (5 bases). Germline V lookup: CDR1 DFQATT, CDR2 SNEGSKA (reference sequence). The CDR3 consists of 13 residues. V lost 5 bases and J lost 6, with 15 bases in between. The CDR3 DNA reads as TGCAGTGCTGAGGCGGTAGCGAAGGATACGCAGTATTTT. It specifies CSAEAVAKDTQYF.

The CDR3 sequence: CASSGTAPVYGYTF. The DNA for the CDR3 is TGTGCCAGCAGCGGGACAGCCCCTGTCTATGGCTACACCTTC. The chain joins TRBV9 to TRBJ1-2, with D perhaps matching TRBD1 (6 bases). Deletions cut 3 bases from V and 4 bases from J, with 13 bases between. Germline-derived CDR1 and CDR2 are SGDLS and YYNGEE. The CDR3 contains 14 residues.

The chain carries TRBV12-5 and TRBJ1-1, with 8 bases matching TRBD1. J lost 5 bases, V lost 0 bases, and 8 bases had no gene match. Germline CDR1 LGHNT, CDR2 FRNRAP. The CDR3 extends over 16 amino acids. For the CDR3, the DNA is TGTGCTAGTGGTTTGGTACAAGGACAGGGAGGTACTGAAGCTTTCTTT. Translating it yields CASGLVQGQGGTEAFF.

This clonotype was counted many times. In DNA form, the CDR3 reads TGTGCCAGCAATGGGGGGAGTACTGAAGCTTTCTTT. Protein product: CASNGGSTEAFF. The V call is TRBV6-1, the J call TRBJ1-1; D possibly corresponds to TRBD1 (5 bases). This CDR3 contains 12 residues. In germline, CDR1 is MNHNS, CDR2 SASEGT. The ends were cut back, 7 bases at V and 5 bases at J, with 11 bases in the middle.

This clonotype showed up just a few times. The chain recombines TRBV4-1 with TRBJ1-4, with no clear D. CDR3 size: 15 residues. In germline, CDR1 is MGHRA, CDR2 YSYEKL. The V end lost 4 bases, the J end lost 3 bases, and 12 bases lay between the germline ends. The CDR3 nucleotides read TGCGCCAGCAGCCCGACCCCAGTAGCTAATGAAAAACTGTTTTTT. Translation gives CASSPTPVANEKLFF.

This chain joins TRBV7-9 and TRBJ2-1; D is perhaps TRBD1 or TRBD2 (5 bases each). The CDR3 has 18 residues. Trimming cost V 5 bases and J 6 bases, with 26 bases left between them. CDR1 and CDR2 (germline): SEHNR, FQNEAQ (reference sequence). The chain's CDR3 is CASSPEESGTYGGNEQFF. In DNA, the CDR3 is TGTGCCAGCAGCCCGGAGGAATCCGGGACCTATGGAGGCAATGAGCAGTTCTTC.

This clonotype was seen a handful of times. The gene calls are TRBV10-3 and TRBJ2-1; TRBD2 is a possible D gene (5 bases). V lost 2 bases and J lost 5, with 25 bases in between. The CDR3 covers 19 residues. CDR1 and CDR2 from the germline V gene are ENHRY and SYGVKD. The CDR3 sequence: CAISERAGGISANHNEQFF. CDR3 nucleotide sequence: TGTGCCATCAGTGAGCGTGCGGGTGGAATAAGCGCCAACCACAATGAGCAGTTCTTC.

This clonotype was seen just once. This chain joins TRBV7-4 and TRBJ1-6, with D maybe TRBD1 (5 bases). Between the trimmed V and J ends, which lost 2 bases and 8 bases, there was a span of 10 bases. This CDR3 spans 14 amino acids. Germline lookup yields CDR1 SGHVT and CDR2 SQSDAQ. The CDR3 sequence: CASSLQPGYSPLHF. In DNA, the CDR3 is TGTGCCAGCAGCTTACAACCAGGGTATTCACCCCTCCACTTT.

The chain uses TRBV18 and TRBJ1-1, with D uncertain. The CDR3 has 14 residues. With 5 bases removed from V and 0 bases from J, the gap between germline ends came to 10 bases. CDR1 is KGHSH, CDR2 LQKENI, per germline. The CDR3 spells CASSAELVNTEAFF. For the CDR3, the DNA is TGTGCCAGCTCAGCCGAATTAGTGAACACTGAAGCTTTCTTT.

V and J are TRBV7-2 and TRBJ2-2; 8 bases align to TRBD1. Per the germline V gene, CDR1 is SGHTA and CDR2 is FQGNSA. This CDR3 region has 18 residues. Trimming removed 2 bases from V and 4 bases from J; junction bases left unmatched: 12. CDR3 loop: CASSLFRLRGLATGELFF. The CDR3 nucleotides read TGTGCCAGCAGCTTATTCCGCCTCAGGGGGCTAGCCACCGGGGAGCTGTTTTTT.

The chain employs TRBV6-1 and TRBJ2-1; 8 nucleotides align to TRBD2. CDR1 and CDR2 (germline): MNHNS, SASEGT. The length of the CDR3 is 16 residues. V was clipped by 7 bases and J by 1 base; unmatched bases: 9. CDR3 protein: CASTRLSSGSYNEQFF. In nucleotides, the CDR3 is TGTGCCAGCACCCGTCTCTCTAGCGGGTCCTACAATGAGCAGTTCTTC.

The rearrangement links TRBV6-2 or TRBV6-3 to TRBJ2-7; TRBD2 matches 10 bases. Germline values: CDR1 MNHEY, CDR2 SVGEGT. CDR3 length equals 16 residues. After removal of 4 bases from V and 4 bases from J, the junction contained 10 bases not matched to a gene. CDR3 in amino acids: CASSSRPAGGEYEQYV. The CDR3 region has the DNA TGTGCCAGCAGTTCAAGGCCAGCGGGAGGGGAATACGAGCAGTACGTC.

The chain is built from TRBV7-9 and TRBJ2-1; a weak D match, TRBD1 (5 bases). The CDR3 extends over 14 amino acids. Trimming removed 1 base from V and 9 bases from J, with 13 bases in between. The V gene's germline CDR1 is SEHNR and CDR2 FQNEAQ (reference sequence). CDR3 nucleotides: TGTGCCAGCAGCTTAGAGGGGTCTAACACTGAGCAGTTCTTC. Translation gives CASSLEGSNTEQFF.